The next 8 T cell receptor beta chains were all read from a single sample in a study of blood T cell repertoires in COVID-19. Method: immunoSEQ multiplex PCR; TCRdb's copy keeps in-frame clones and lacks some. The sample carries roughly 140,000 clones, around 87% recorded once. The sequenced material came from PBMCs or T cells enriched from blood (not recorded which). The receptors here all came from a man aged 55 to 70 who had recovered from COVID-19.

The V and J genes are TRBV30 and TRBJ2-7; the match to TRBD2 covers 8 bases. Trimming cost V 6 bases and J 2 bases; bases outside gene matches: 3. The germline V gene encodes CDR1 GTSNPN and CDR2 SVGIG (reference sequence). This CDR3 comprises 12 residues. The CDR3 sequence is CACLAGAYEQYF. In nucleotides, the CDR3 is TGTGCCTGTCTAGCGGGCGCCTACGAGCAGTACTTC.

Of note for this clone: The junction departs from germline at one end; a sequencing error may be responsible. This chain links TRBV13 with TRBJ1-2; 8 bases are a match to TRBD1. Germline CDR1 is PRHDT and CDR2 is FYEKMQ (reference sequence). This CDR3 spans 12 amino acids. CDR3 sequence (DNA): TGTGCCAGCAGCTTAGGGGGGACAGGATGCTCCTTC. Translation: CASSLGGTGCSF. Variable domain in full (rest from reference TRBV13 and TRBJ1-2): AAGVIQSPRHLIKEKRETATLKCYPIPRHDTVYWYQQGPGQDPQFLISFYEKMQSDKGSIPDRFSAQQFSDYHSELNMSSLELGDSALYFCASSLGGTGCSFGSGTRLTVV.

This clone has a single count. The chain couples TRBV20-1 to TRBJ2-1; 8 nucleotides align to TRBD2. Germline V gives CDR1 DFQATT, CDR2 SNEGSKA (reference sequence). The CDR3 totals 18 residues. V trimming: 3 bases; J trimming: 0 bases; junction bases outside the gene matches: 13. CDR3 nucleotides: TGCAGTGCTAGTACAGTAGAGCGGGGGAGTTTCTCCTACAATGAGCAGTTCTTC. It is translated as CSASTVERGSFSYNEQFF.

The chain uses TRBV2 and TRBJ1-2, with TRBD1 matching 8 bases. Germline lookup yields CDR1 SNHLY and CDR2 FYNNEI. The CDR3 has 11 residues. With V trimmed by 10 bases and J by 7 bases, 5 bases remained unmatched. The CDR3 bases are TGTGCCATCCCAGGGGGCAGTGGCTACACCTTC. It yields the protein CAIPGGSGYTF.

The J gene is TRBJ2-5, the V gene TRBV2; the D gene is possibly TRBD2 (7 bases). V dropped 6 bases and J dropped 0 bases, with 20 bases sitting between them. Germline lookup yields CDR1 SNHLY and CDR2 FYNNEI. The CDR3 has 17 amino acids. The CDR3 protein is CASRLDLRGLYQETQYF. For the CDR3, the DNA is TGTGCCAGCAGGCTGGACTTGCGGGGGCTGTACCAAGAGACCCAGTACTTC.

The chain has TRBV5-5 and TRBJ1-3; D not certain. This CDR3 contains 14 residues. Trimming pared 4 bases from V and 6 bases from J, leaving 14 bases between. The germline gives CDR1 SGHKS, CDR2 YYEKEE (reference sequence). The CDR3 DNA sequence: TGTGCCAGCAGCCCGGGAGGCAATTTAAACACCATATATTTT. As protein: CASSPGGNLNTIYF.

The V and J genes are TRBV19 and TRBJ1-1; the D is unclear. Germline lookup yields CDR1 LNHDA and CDR2 SQIVND (reference sequence). The V and J ends lost 10 bases and 4 bases respectively, with 19 bases between them. The CDR3 has 14 amino acids. The CDR3 region has the DNA TGTGCCACCCGCTCGGGGATCCCGGCCACTGAAGCTTTCTTT. Translating gives CATRSGIPATEAFF.

This clone came up a few times. This sample includes further DNA sequences coding for the same CDR3. This chain links TRBV4-2 with TRBJ2-7; 10 bases agree with TRBD2. Looked up from germline, CDR1 is LGHNA and CDR2 is YNFKEQ. The CDR3 sequence is 14 residues long. J lost 6 bases, V lost 1 base, and 3 bases had no gene match. The CDR3 DNA reads as TGTGCCAGCAGCCAAGGACTAGCGGGTGTCGAGCAGTACTTC. Residues: CASSQGLAGVEQYF.